Listed here are 13 T cell receptor beta chains from one sample, sequenced in a study of T cell responses to AZD1222 COVID-19 vaccine. Data came from immunoSEQ multiplex PCR; TCRdb stores just in-frame clones and leaves some out. Of around 100,000 clones in the sample, roughly 80% were seen once. This material consisted of peripheral blood, taken on day 0 of AZD1222 vaccination. These receptors originate from an adult in good health.

CDR3 nucleotide sequence: TGCAGCGTTCTTGGGCCGATCCCCTACGAGCAGTACTTC. It codes for CSVLGPIPYEQYF. V gene TRBV29-1 combines with J gene TRBJ2-7; no definite D call. The CDR3 is 13 residues long. Looked up from germline, CDR1 is SQVTM and CDR2 is ANQGSEA. V lost 5 bases and J lost 2, with 13 bases in between.

The rearrangement joins TRBV30 to TRBJ2-5; no reliable D call. The CDR3 runs 11 residues. With 7 bases removed from V and 4 bases from J, the gap between germline ends came to 10 bases. Germline V CDR1 and CDR2: GTSNPN, SVGIG (reference sequence). The CDR3 bases are TGTGCCTTAACGCGCTCAGAGACCCAGTACTTC. Translated, it gives CALTRSETQYF.

The rearrangement joins TRBV5-4 to TRBJ1-6; maybe TRBD1 (6 bases). Germline V gene data show CDR1 as SGHNT and CDR2 as YYREEE (reference sequence). V was shortened by 3 bases and J by 7 bases, with 11 bases between the two germline ends. CDR3 length equals 14 residues. Here the CDR3 DNA reads TGTGCCAGCAGCTGGGGACATAACAATTCACCCCTCCACTTT. This encodes CASSWGHNNSPLHF.

This clone has just a few counts. The chain uses TRBV9 and TRBJ1-5; perhaps TRBD1 as D (5 bases). Trimming removed 0 bases at V and 6 bases at J, with 7 bases between. The CDR3 contains 13 residues. CDR1 is SGDLS, CDR2 YYNGEE, per germline. The CDR3: CASSVGGTQPQHF. Written as DNA, the CDR3 is TGTGCCAGCAGCGTAGGGGGCACTCAGCCCCAGCATTTT.

This chain connects TRBV10-3 to TRBJ1-3, with 8 nucleotides matching TRBD1. Germline V lookup: CDR1 ENHRY, CDR2 SYGVKD. The CDR3 sequence is 16 residues long. The V segment lost 4 bases and the J segment 0 bases; nucleotides outside the gene matches: 5. Here the CDR3 DNA reads TGTGCCATCAGTGGGCGGGGGACAGGCTCTGGAAACACCATATATTTT. Protein product: CAISGRGTGSGNTIYF.

The J gene is TRBJ2-3, the V gene TRBV4-1; TRBD1 matches at 8 bases. Losses at the gene ends were 2 bases for V and 0 bases for J; bases not matched to a gene: 4. Per the germline V gene, CDR1 is MGHRA and CDR2 is YSYEKL. This CDR3 is 16 amino acids long. In nucleotides, the CDR3 is TGCGCCAGCAGCCAAACAGGGGGTACTAGCACAGATACGCAGTATTTT. This translates into CASSQTGGTSTDTQYF.

This rearrangement joins TRBV19 to TRBJ1-5; a weak D match, TRBD1 (5 bases). Trimming removed 4 bases from V and 0 bases from J, with 19 bases in between. The CDR3 loop spans 18 amino acids. The germline V gene has CDR1 LNHDA and CDR2 SQIVND (reference sequence). CDR3 sequence reads: CASSKVGRGSISNQPQHF. CDR3 sequence (DNA): TGTGCCAGTAGTAAGGTAGGGAGGGGTTCCATTAGCAATCAGCCCCAGCATTTT.

The V gene is TRBV7-3, the J gene TRBJ2-5; a weak D match, TRBD1 (5 bases). The germline CDR1 and CDR2 sequences are SGHTA and FQGTGA. V was trimmed by 5 bases and J by 3 bases, leaving 10 bases between them. CDR3 length: 13 residues. CDR3 DNA: TGTGCCAGCAGCCGGACAACAAAAGAGACCCAGTACTTC. Translating it yields CASSRTTKETQYF.

This chain uses TRBV5-1 with TRBJ1-3; 7 nucleotides align to TRBD1. The germline CDR1 and CDR2 sequences are SGHRS and YFSETQ. The CDR3 runs 14 residues. V shed 4 bases, J shed 6 bases, and the junction held 7 bases outside the gene matches. The CDR3 protein is CASSQTGLLNTIYF. Written as DNA, the CDR3 is TGCGCCAGCAGCCAGACAGGGCTGTTAAACACCATATATTTT.

CDR3 region: CASSLETGAYIEISNQPQHF. CDR3 in DNA: TGTGCCAGCAGCCTGGAGACAGGGGCATACATAGAAATAAGCAATCAGCCCCAGCATTTT. V and J are TRBV28 and TRBJ1-5; 8 nucleotides match TRBD1. V shed 6 bases and J 1 base; nucleotides not matched to a gene: 20. Germline V gene lookup returns CDR1 MDHEN and CDR2 SYDVKM. The CDR3 loop spans 20 amino acids. Together with reference TRBV28 and TRBJ1-5, the CDR3 gives the full variable domain: DVKVTQSSRYLVKRTGEKVFLECVQDMDHENMFWYRQDPGLGLRLIYFSYDVKMKEKGDIPEGYSVSREKKERFSLILESASTNQTSMYLCASSLETGAYIEISNQPQHFGDGTRLSIL.

This chain joins TRBV28 and TRBJ1-4, with TRBD1 matching over 8 bases. Trimming at V came to 6 bases and at J to 1 base, leaving 4 bases not matched to a gene. The CDR3 consists of 15 residues. Germline CDR1 reads MDHEN; CDR2 reads SYDVKM. Written as DNA, the CDR3 is TGTGCCAGCAGCTCAGGACAGGGAACTAATGAAAAACTGTTTTTT. Its protein is CASSSGQGTNEKLFF.

The chain couples TRBV5-5 to TRBJ2-7; D is undetermined. The V gene lost 4 bases and the J gene lost 0 bases, with 2 bases spanning the gap. This CDR3 spans 11 amino acids. Germline loops: CDR1 SGHKS, CDR2 YYEKEE (reference sequence). CDR3 nucleotides: TGTGCCAGCAGCAACTCCTACGAGCAGTACTTC. Encoded protein: CASSNSYEQYF.

This clone was seen more than once but under ten times. V gene TRBV6-2 or TRBV6-3 combines with J gene TRBJ2-1; 10 nucleotides align to TRBD2. The CDR3 extends over 14 amino acids. The V gene's germline CDR1 is MNHEY and CDR2 SVGEGT. The ends lost 6 bases at V and 3 bases at J; junction bases unmatched: 2. As DNA, the CDR3 is TGTGCCAGCAGCCGACTAGCGGGCTACAATGAGCAGTTCTTC. This codes for CASSRLAGYNEQFF.